The present T cell receptor (beta chain) was sequenced within a study of T cells after yellow fever vaccination. A few counts support this clonotype. The CDR3 has 13 residues. The V gene's germline CDR1 is MNHNS and CDR2 SASEGT. The V segment lost 4 bases and the J segment 9 bases; nucleotides outside the gene matches: 6. Generation of TCR cDNA used 5'RACE template switching (which added a universal primer site and UMIs). MiXCR was run by TCRdb on the 5' RACE reads, yielding one entry per CDR3 protein. The sample holds approximately 580,000 distinct CDR3 sequences, roughly a sixth seen once. The material was PBMCs, obtained 5 days after the first yellow fever vaccination. The sequence was obtained from a man in his late teens or twenties who received the YFV17D yellow fever vaccine. The rearrangement uses TRBV6-1 and TRBJ2-1; 7 bases agree with TRBD1. CDR3 protein: CASSGQGQIEQFF. The CDR3 nucleotides are TGTGCCAGCAGTGGACAGGGTCAAATTGAGCAGTTCTTC.